Below, one T cell receptor (beta chain) is given with its context. Its antigen is not known. These data belong to a study of cytomegalovirus exposure and HLA in healthy donors. This CDR3 is built from 14 residues. Per the germline V gene, CDR1 is LNHDA and CDR2 is SQIVND (reference sequence). With 8 bases clipped from V and 1 base from J, the junction kept 6 bases outside the gene matches. General study findings and limits: There were some public TCRs occurring in many donors, but most TCR sequences were rare.

PCR used 60 Vbeta primers and 13 Jbeta primers. Produced via immunoSEQ multiplex PCR; TCRdb's table is partial and in-frame only. The table has 130,000 to 150,000 clones, around 76% seen once; the top ten hold under 4.5%. The sequencing sample was made of PBMCs. This TCR was recovered from a man between 18 and 35 years old in good health and CMV-seronegative. V and J are TRBV19 and TRBJ2-3; TRBD2 matches at 7 bases. The CDR3 DNA reads TGTGCCAGTCAGGTGGCGGGAGGCACAGATACGCAGTATTTT. Translation gives CASQVAGGTDTQYF.